This T cell receptor (beta chain) was recovered during a study of OX40 agonist ivuxolimab in advanced cancers. Study details: Dosing consisted of intravenous ivuxolimab at 0.01 to 10 mg/kg every 2 weeks. Antecedent anti-PD-1, anti-PD-L1 or anti-CTLA-4 therapy was permissible, with about 39% having received some. The study's findings and limits: With doses of 0.1 to 3.0 mg/kg, CD4+ and CD8+ blood T cells had undergone clonal expansion by week 6.

About this clone: What it recognizes is unknown.

The CDR3 runs to 13 residues. From germline, CDR1 is SGHNT and CDR2 YYREEE (reference sequence). V was clipped by 6 bases and J by 4 bases; unmatched bases: 5. On cycle 4 day 1 and cycle 7 day 1, as well as at baseline, blood was sampled. Some clones are missing from TCRdb's copy, which holds only in-frame ones; the method was immunoSEQ multiplex PCR. The sample lists 8,500 to 13,000 clones, 65% to 85% occurring once. This clonotype was sampled from an adult with an advanced solid tumor such as melanoma, head and neck, liver or kidney cancer. This chain links TRBV5-4 with TRBJ1-2; 8 bases line up with TRBD1. The sequences come from CD4+ or CD8+ T cells sorted from blood, collected in a trial of the OX40 agonist ivuxolimab. CDR3 nucleotides: TGTGCCAGCATAGGTGACAGGGGCTATGGCTACACCTTC. Its translation: CASIGDRGYGYTF.